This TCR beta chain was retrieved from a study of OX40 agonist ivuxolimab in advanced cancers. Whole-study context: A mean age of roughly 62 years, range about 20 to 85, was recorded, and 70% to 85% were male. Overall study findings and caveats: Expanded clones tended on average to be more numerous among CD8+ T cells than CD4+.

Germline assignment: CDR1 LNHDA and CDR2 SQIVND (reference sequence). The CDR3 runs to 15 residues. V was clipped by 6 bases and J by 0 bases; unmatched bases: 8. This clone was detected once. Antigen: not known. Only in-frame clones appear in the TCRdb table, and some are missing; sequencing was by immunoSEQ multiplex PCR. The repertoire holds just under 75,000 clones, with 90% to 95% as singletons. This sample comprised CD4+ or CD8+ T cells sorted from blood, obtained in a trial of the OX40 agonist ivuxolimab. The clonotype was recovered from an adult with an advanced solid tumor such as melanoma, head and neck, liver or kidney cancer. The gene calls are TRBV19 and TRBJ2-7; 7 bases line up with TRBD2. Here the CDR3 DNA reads TGTGCCAGTAGGACTCTAGCGGACCACTCCTACGAGCAGTACTTC. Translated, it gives CASRTLADHSYEQYF.